These 4 T cell receptor beta chains came from one sample sequenced in a study of blood T cell repertoires in COVID-19. Sequencing was performed with immunoSEQ multiplex PCR; in TCRdb, only in-frame clones are kept and a portion is missing. The data show roughly 250,000 clones, approximately 83% seen once. Source material: PBMCs or T cells enriched from blood (not recorded which). All receptors come from a middle-aged woman with acute COVID-19.

Concerning this clone itself: Other DNA sequences of this sample code for an identical CDR3. The genes are TRBV19 and TRBJ1-1; D not resolved. V lost 1 base and J 1 base, leaving 4 bases between the germline ends. Germline V gene sequence: CDR1 LNHDA, CDR2 SQIVND (reference sequence). The CDR3 sequence is 13 residues long. CDR3 sequence: CASSIGGNTEAFF. Written as DNA, the CDR3 is TGTGCCAGTAGTATAGGAGGGAACACTGAAGCTTTCTTT.

The chain recombines TRBV24-1 with TRBJ2-2; no clear D. V lost 0 bases, J lost 5 bases, and 3 bases lay in between. Germline V gene sequence: CDR1 KGHDR, CDR2 SFDVKD. This CDR3 spans 13 amino acids. CDR3 amino acids: CATSDLITGELFF. Here the CDR3 DNA reads TGTGCCACCAGTGATTTGATAACCGGGGAGCTGTTTTTT.

This clone was observed many times. The rearrangement joins TRBV5-4 to TRBJ1-1; 7 bases are a match to TRBD1. CDR1 is SGHNT and CDR2 is YYREEE in the germline V gene (reference sequence). The CDR3 sequence is 14 residues long. The J segment lost 1 base and the V segment lost 4 bases, leaving 4 bases of the junction unmatched. CDR3: CASSLDRRNTEAFF. The CDR3 coding sequence is TGTGCCAGCAGCCTGGACAGGAGGAACACTGAAGCTTTCTTT.

In nucleotides, the CDR3 is TGTGCCAGTAGTATTGGGATGCGGACAGGTAACACTGAAGCTTTCTTT. It specifies CASSIGMRTGNTEAFF. This chain connects TRBV19 to TRBJ1-1, with 7 bases matching TRBD1. After removal of 3 bases from V and 2 bases from J, the junction contained 9 bases not matched to a gene. There are 16 residues in the CDR3. CDR1 LNHDA and CDR2 SQIVND come from the germline V gene (reference sequence).